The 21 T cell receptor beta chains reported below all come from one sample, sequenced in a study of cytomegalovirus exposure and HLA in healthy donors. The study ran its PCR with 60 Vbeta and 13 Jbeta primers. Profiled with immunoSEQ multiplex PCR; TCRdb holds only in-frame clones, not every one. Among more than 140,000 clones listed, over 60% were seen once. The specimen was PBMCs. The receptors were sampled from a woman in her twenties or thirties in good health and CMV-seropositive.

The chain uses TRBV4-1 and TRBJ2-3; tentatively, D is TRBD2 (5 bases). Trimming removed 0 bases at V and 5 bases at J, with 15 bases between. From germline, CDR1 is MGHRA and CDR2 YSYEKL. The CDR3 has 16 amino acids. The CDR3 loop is CASSQEKRNWQDTQYF. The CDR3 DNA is TGCGCCAGCAGCCAAGAAAAGCGGAACTGGCAAGATACGCAGTATTTT.

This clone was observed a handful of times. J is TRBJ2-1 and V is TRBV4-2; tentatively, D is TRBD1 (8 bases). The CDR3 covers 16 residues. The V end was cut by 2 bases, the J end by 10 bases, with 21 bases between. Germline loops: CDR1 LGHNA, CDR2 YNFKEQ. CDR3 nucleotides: TGTGCCAGCAGCCAACTACAGGGGGGGGGCTCAGAGGAGCAGTTCTTC. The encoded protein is CASSQLQGGGSEEQFF.

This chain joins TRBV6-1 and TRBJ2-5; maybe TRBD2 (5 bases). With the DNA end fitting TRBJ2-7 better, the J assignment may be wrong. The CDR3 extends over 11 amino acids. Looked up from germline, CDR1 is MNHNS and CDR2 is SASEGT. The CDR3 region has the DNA TGTGCCAGCAGTGGGAGGTTCGAGCAGTACTTC. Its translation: CASSGRFEQYF.

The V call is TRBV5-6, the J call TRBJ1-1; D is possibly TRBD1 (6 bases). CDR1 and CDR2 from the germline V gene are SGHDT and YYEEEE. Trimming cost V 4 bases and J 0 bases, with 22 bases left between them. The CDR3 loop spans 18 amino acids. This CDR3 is CASSLIRGQLDMNTEAFF. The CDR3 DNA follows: TGTGCCAGCAGCCTCATTCGCGGACAGTTAGATATGAACACTGAAGCTTTCTTT.

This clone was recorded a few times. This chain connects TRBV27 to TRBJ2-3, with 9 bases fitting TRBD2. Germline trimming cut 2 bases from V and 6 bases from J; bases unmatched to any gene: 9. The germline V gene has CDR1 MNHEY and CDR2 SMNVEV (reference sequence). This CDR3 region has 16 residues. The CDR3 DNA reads TGTGCCAGCAGTTTACAGGGCGGGGGGGCCACCGATACGCAGTATTTT. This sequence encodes CASSLQGGGATDTQYF.

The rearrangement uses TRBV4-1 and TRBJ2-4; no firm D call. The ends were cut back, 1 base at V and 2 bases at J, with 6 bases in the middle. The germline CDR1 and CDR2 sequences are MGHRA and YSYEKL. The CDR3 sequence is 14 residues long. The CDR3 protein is CASSQGHTKNIQYF. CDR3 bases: TGCGCCAGCAGCCAAGGCCACACCAAAAACATTCAGTACTTC.

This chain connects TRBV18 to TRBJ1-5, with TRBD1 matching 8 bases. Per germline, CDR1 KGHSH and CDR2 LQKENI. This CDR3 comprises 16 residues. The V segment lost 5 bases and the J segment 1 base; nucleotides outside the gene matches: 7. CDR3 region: CASSSGQGGSNQPQHF. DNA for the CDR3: TGTGCCAGCTCATCCGGACAGGGCGGAAGCAATCAGCCCCAGCATTTT.

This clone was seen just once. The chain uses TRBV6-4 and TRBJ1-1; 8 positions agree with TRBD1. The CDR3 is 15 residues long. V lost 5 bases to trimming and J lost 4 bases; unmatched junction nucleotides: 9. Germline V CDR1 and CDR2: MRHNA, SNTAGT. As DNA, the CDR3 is TGTGCCAGCAGTCAGGACAGGGAACAGGGCACTGAAGCTTTCTTT. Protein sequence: CASSQDREQGTEAFF.

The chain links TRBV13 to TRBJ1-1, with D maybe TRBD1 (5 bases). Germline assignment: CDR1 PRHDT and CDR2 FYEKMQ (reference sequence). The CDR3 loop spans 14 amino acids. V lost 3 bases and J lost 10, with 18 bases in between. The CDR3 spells CASSFPQDNVSAFF. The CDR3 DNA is TGTGCCAGCAGCTTTCCCCAGGACAATGTGTCAGCTTTCTTT.

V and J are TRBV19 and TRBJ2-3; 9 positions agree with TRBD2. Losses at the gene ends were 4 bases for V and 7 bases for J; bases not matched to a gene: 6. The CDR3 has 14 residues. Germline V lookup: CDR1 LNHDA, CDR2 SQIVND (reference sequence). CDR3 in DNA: TGTGCCAGTAGTACGGCGGGAGGGCCGAATACGCAGTATTTT. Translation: CASSTAGGPNTQYF. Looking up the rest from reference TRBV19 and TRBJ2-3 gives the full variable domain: DGGITQSPKYLFRKEGQNVTLSCEQNLNHDAMYWYRQDPGQGLRLIYYSQIVNDFQKGDIAEGYSVSREKKESFPLTVTSAQKNPTAFYLCASSTAGGPNTQYFGPGTRLTVL.

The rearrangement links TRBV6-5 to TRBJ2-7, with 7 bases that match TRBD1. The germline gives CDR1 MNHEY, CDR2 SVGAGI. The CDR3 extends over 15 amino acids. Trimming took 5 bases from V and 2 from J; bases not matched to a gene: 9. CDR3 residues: CASSRQGRQTYEQYF. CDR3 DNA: TGTGCCAGCAGTAGACAGGGTCGTCAAACCTACGAGCAGTACTTC.

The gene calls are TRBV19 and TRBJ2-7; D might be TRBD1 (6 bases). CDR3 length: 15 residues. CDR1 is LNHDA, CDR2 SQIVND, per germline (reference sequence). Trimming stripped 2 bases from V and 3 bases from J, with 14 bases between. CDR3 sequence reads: CASSINGWGLYEQYF. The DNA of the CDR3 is TGTGCCAGTAGTATAAATGGTTGGGGGCTCTACGAGCAGTACTTC.

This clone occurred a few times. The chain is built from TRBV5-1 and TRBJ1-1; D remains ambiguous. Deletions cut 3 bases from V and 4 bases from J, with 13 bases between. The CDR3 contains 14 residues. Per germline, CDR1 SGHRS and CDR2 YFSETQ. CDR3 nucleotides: TGCGCCAGCAGCTGGATTCCGGGGTTCACTGAAGCTTTCTTT. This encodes CASSWIPGFTEAFF.

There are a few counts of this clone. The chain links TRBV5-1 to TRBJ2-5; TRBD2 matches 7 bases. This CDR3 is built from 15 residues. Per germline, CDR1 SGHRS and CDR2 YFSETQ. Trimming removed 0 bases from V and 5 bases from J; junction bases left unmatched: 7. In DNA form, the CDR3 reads TGCGCCAGCAGCTTGGCGGGATCCGGGGGGGAGACCCAGTACTTC. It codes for CASSLAGSGGETQYF.

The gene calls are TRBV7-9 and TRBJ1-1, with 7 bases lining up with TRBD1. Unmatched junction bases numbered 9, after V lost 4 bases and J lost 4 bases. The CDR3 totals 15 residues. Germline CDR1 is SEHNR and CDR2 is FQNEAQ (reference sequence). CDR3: CASSSLRGKRTEAFF. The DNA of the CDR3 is TGTGCCAGCAGCTCCCTCAGGGGGAAACGCACTGAAGCTTTCTTT.

CDR3 bases: TGCGCCAGCAGCCCATTCCGGGTCGGCGGGGGGGTAGCAGATACGCAGTATTTT. Its protein product is CASSPFRVGGGVADTQYF. The gene calls are TRBV5-1 and TRBJ2-3, with 9 bases that match TRBD2. The trim removed 4 bases at V and 4 bases at J, leaving 16 bases unmatched. The germline CDR1 and CDR2 sequences are SGHRS and YFSETQ. This CDR3 is 18 amino acids long.

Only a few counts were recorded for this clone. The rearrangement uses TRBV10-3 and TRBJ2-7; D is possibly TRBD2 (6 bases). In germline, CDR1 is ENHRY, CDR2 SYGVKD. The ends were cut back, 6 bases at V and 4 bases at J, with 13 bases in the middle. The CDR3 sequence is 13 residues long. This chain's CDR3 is CAIRNGTSYEQYF. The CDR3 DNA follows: TGTGCCATCAGGAACGGGACTTCTTACGAGCAGTACTTC.

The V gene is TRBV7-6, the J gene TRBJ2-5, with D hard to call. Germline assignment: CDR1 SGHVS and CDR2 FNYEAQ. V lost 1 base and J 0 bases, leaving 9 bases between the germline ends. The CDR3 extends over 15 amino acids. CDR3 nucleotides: TGTGCCAGCAGCTTAGATTCGTCCCACCAAGAGACCCAGTACTTC. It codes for CASSLDSSHQETQYF.

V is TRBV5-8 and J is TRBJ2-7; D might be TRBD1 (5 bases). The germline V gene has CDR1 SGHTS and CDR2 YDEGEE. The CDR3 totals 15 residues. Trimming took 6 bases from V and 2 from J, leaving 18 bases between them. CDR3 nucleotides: TGTGCCAGCAAAAGGGGCATTGGGGAAGCCTACGAGCAGTACTTC. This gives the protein CASKRGIGEAYEQYF.

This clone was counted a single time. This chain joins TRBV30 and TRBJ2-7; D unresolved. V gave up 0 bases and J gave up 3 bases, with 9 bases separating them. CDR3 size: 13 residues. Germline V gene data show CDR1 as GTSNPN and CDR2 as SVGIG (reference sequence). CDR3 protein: CAWSVWLNYEQYF. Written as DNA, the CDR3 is TGTGCCTGGAGTGTATGGCTGAACTACGAGCAGTACTTC.

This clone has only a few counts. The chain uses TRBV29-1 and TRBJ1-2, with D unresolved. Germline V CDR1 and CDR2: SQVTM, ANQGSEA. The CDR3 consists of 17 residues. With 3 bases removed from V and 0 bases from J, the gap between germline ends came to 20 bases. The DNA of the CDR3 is TGCAGCGTTGATTTCGGCGCGGGGTCGGGTCCTAACTATGGCTACACCTTC. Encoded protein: CSVDFGAGSGPNYGYTF.